The next 24 T cell receptor beta chains were all read from a single sample in a study of naive and memory T cell subsets. Ligated cDNA underwent four rounds of PCR with nested alpha and beta constant region primers and SP2. TCRdb itself ran the 5' RACE reads through MiXCR, one entry per CDR3 protein. The sample lists tens of thousands of distinct CDR3 sequences; 7.2% were seen once. The library had UMIs added by 3' ligation of an oligonucleotide to TCR cDNA. The receptors were gathered from a male donor in good health.

As to this clonotype: The conserved closing phenylalanine or tryptophan is absent in this CDR3, likely reflecting a read error. Because the CDR3's place on the DNA is in doubt, the DNA is left out and the CDR3 is given as listed by TCRdb. The chain employs TRBV10-3 and TRBJ2-7; TRBD1 is the table's D call and was not checked against the DNA. The CDR3 is made up of 9 amino acids, end residues included. Per germline, CDR1 ENHRY and CDR2 SYGVKD. CDR3: CAITHLTGI.

The sample holds a few counts of this clonotype. The gene calls are TRBV7-8 and TRBJ1-2; D perhaps matches TRBD1 (6 bases). The CDR3 is 13 residues long. CDR1 and CDR2 from the germline V gene are SGHVS and FQNEAQ. V dropped 5 bases and J dropped 2 bases, with 9 bases sitting between them. The CDR3 loop reads CASSRQENYGYTF. CDR3 bases: TGTGCCAGCAGCCGACAGGAGAACTATGGCTACACCTTC.

This clonotype was observed a few times. This chain connects TRBV7-9 to TRBJ2-5; D is ambiguous. This CDR3 comprises 14 residues. Germline V gene data show CDR1 as SEHNR and CDR2 as FQNEAQ (reference sequence). V was cut by 1 base and J by 2 bases, with 8 bases left in between. The CDR3 sequence: CASSLDHGQETQYF. CDR3 in DNA: TGTGCCAGCAGCTTAGATCACGGACAAGAGACCCAGTACTTC.

This clonotype was observed many times. The CDR3 bases are TGCGCCAGCAGTTCTACAGGGGACGAGCAGTACTTC. This gives the protein CASSSTGDEQYF. The V gene is TRBV5-1, the J gene TRBJ2-7; 7 bases fit TRBD1. The CDR3 extends over 12 amino acids. J was trimmed by 5 bases and V by 5 bases; bases with no gene match: 4. Per germline, CDR1 SGHRS and CDR2 YFSETQ.

This chain links TRBV3-1 with TRBJ1-4; D is perhaps TRBD1 (5 bases). The CDR3 covers 15 residues. The germline V gene encodes CDR1 LGHDT and CDR2 YNNKEL (reference sequence). Trimming pared 4 bases from V and 6 bases from J, leaving 15 bases between. CDR3 nucleotides: TGTGCCAGCAGCCTCCCGTGGGGGGGGGATGAAAAACTGTTTTTT. The encoded protein is CASSLPWGGDEKLFF.

The V and J genes are TRBV6-5 and TRBJ2-7; D might be TRBD1 (6 bases). The ends were cut back, 2 bases at V and 3 bases at J, with 14 bases in the middle. This CDR3 comprises 15 residues. Germline assignment: CDR1 MNHEY and CDR2 SVGAGI. CDR3 protein: CASSYDPTGVYEQYF. The CDR3 bases are TGTGCCAGCAGTTACGACCCGACAGGAGTCTACGAGCAGTACTTC.

This chain uses TRBV6-6 with TRBJ2-3, with 8 bases fitting TRBD2. Germline V gene sequence: CDR1 MNHNY, CDR2 SVGAGI (reference sequence). With 0 bases clipped from V and 2 bases from J, the junction kept 7 bases outside the gene matches. This CDR3 is 17 amino acids long. The CDR3 reads CASSYSVTSGITDTQYF. The CDR3 DNA follows: TGTGCCAGCAGTTACTCTGTCACTAGCGGTATCACAGATACGCAGTATTTT.

This clonotype occurred many times. The chain recombines TRBV5-1 with TRBJ2-5; D remains unclear. Trimming left V 0 bases short and J 6 bases short, with 15 bases between. Germline V CDR1 and CDR2: SGHRS, YFSETQ. The CDR3 has 15 residues. This chain's CDR3 is CASSLEVESGKTQYF. The CDR3 DNA sequence: TGCGCCAGCAGCTTGGAAGTAGAGTCCGGAAAGACCCAGTACTTC.

The table lists this clonotype with many counts. The gene calls are TRBV5-6 and TRBJ1-2; D remains unclear. Germline V gives CDR1 SGHDT, CDR2 YYEEEE. The germline V and J ends were trimmed by 4 bases and 8 bases, with 12 bases remaining between them. The CDR3 is made up of 12 amino acids. CDR3: CASSSRAGGYTF. The CDR3 nucleotides read TGTGCCAGCAGCAGTAGGGCTGGGGGCTACACCTTC.

This clonotype occurred many times. The rearrangement uses TRBV4-1 and TRBJ1-4; D is perhaps TRBD1 (5 bases). This CDR3 is 13 amino acids long. Trimming removed 1 base from V and 14 bases from J, with 14 bases in between. Germline assignment: CDR1 MGHRA and CDR2 YSYEKL. Written as DNA, the CDR3 is TGCGCCAGCAGCCAAGCGGAATCGGGGGGTCTGTTTTTT. It translates to CASSQAESGGLFF.

This clonotype occurred many times. This sequence joins TRBV10-2 and TRBJ2-2, with unresolved D. CDR1 is WSHSY, CDR2 SAAADI, per germline. This CDR3 contains 13 residues. V shed 6 bases and J shed 6 bases, with 11 bases lying between them. CDR3 bases: TGCGCCAGCAGGGGGATAGCACCCGGGGAGCTGTTTTTT. Its protein is CASRGIAPGELFF.

This clonotype has only a few counts. This sequence joins TRBV2 and TRBJ2-3, with 7 positions matching TRBD1. V was pared by 4 bases and J by 6 bases, with 19 bases of the junction left unmatched. Germline CDR1 SNHLY, CDR2 FYNNEI. This CDR3 has 18 amino acids. The DNA of the CDR3 is TGTGCCAGCAGTGTTCACCGGGACAGAGGCGGGCCGAGGGATACGCAGTATTTT. Amino acids: CASSVHRDRGGPRDTQYF.

This chain links TRBV20-1 with TRBJ2-1; no firm D call. The germline V gene encodes CDR1 DFQATT and CDR2 SNEGSKA (reference sequence). The germline V and J ends were trimmed by 2 bases and 0 bases, with 8 bases remaining between them. The CDR3 extends over 14 amino acids. The DNA of the CDR3 is TGCAGTGCTAGACCTAGGAGCTCCTACAATGAGCAGTTCTTC. This translates into CSARPRSSYNEQFF.

A note on this clonotype: This clone may be a read error of a much larger clone one base away. This chain connects TRBV6-6 to TRBJ1-2; 7 bases map to TRBD1. Trimming cost V 3 bases and J 8 bases; bases outside gene matches: 12. In germline, CDR1 is MNHNY, CDR2 SVGAGI (reference sequence). The CDR3 loop spans 15 amino acids. The DNA for the CDR3 is TGTGCCAGCAGTTATGGCCAAGGGGGCTTCGACGGCTACACCTTC. Protein product: CASSYGQGGFDGYTF.

This clonotype occurred many times. This CDR3 is CASSAPTGVETQYF. The CDR3 bases are TGTGCCAGCAGTGCCCCGACAGGGGTAGAGACCCAGTACTTC. The J gene is TRBJ2-5, the V gene TRBV25-1, with 8 bases matching TRBD1. Trimming took 4 bases from V and 4 from J; bases not matched to a gene: 5. The germline V gene has CDR1 MGHDK and CDR2 SYGVNS. This CDR3 is 14 amino acids long.

This clonotype was seen a handful of times. The chain links TRBV27 to TRBJ1-5, with TRBD1 identical over 11 bases. The CDR3 runs to 18 residues. V shed 8 bases and J 0 bases; nucleotides not matched to a gene: 12. Germline V gene data show CDR1 as MNHEY and CDR2 as SMNVEV (reference sequence). The CDR3 coding sequence is TGTGCCAGCGCCTCGGACAGGGGGCGCGGATATAGCAATCAGCCCCAGCATTTT. Protein product: CASASDRGRGYSNQPQHF.

The gene calls are TRBV5-1 and TRBJ2-1; 9 bases map to TRBD2. Germline trimming cut 0 bases from V and 5 bases from J; bases unmatched to any gene: 12. The V gene's germline CDR1 is SGHRS and CDR2 YFSETQ. The CDR3 totals 18 residues. In DNA, the CDR3 is TGCGCCAGCAGCTTGGCGCCGGGCTCGGCGGGAGGGAACAATGAGCAGTTCTTC. The encoded protein is CASSLAPGSAGGNNEQFF.

V and J are TRBV29-1 and TRBJ2-4; D possibly uses TRBD1 or TRBD2 (5 bases each). In germline, CDR1 is SQVTM, CDR2 ANQGSEA. The V and J ends lost 6 bases and 9 bases respectively, with 18 bases between them. The CDR3 is made up of 13 amino acids. The CDR3 coding sequence is TGCAGCGTCCGAGGGGCCGGAGTAGCCATTCAGTACTTC. It is translated as CSVRGAGVAIQYF.

This clonotype appeared a few times. The chain uses TRBV29-1 and TRBJ2-3; 7 positions agree with TRBD1. The germline CDR1 and CDR2 sequences are SQVTM and ANQGSEA. V was pared by 4 bases and J by 2 bases, with 12 bases of the junction left unmatched. The CDR3 covers 16 residues. CDR3 DNA sequence: TGCAGCGTTGGTCCGTCACAGGGGCTGGTCACAGATACGCAGTATTTT. Protein product: CSVGPSQGLVTDTQYF.

The genes are TRBV6-5 and TRBJ2-3; 9 bases are a match to TRBD1. Germline CDR1 is MNHEY and CDR2 is SVGAGI. V shed 6 bases, J shed 4 bases, and the junction held 8 bases outside the gene matches. This CDR3 has 15 amino acids. CDR3 residues: CASRLITGGADTQYF. DNA of the CDR3: TGTGCCAGCAGGCTGATCACAGGGGGCGCAGATACGCAGTATTTT.

This clonotype came up a few times. This CDR3 reads CASSIETGTGNNAQHF. In nucleotides, the CDR3 is TGTGCCAGTAGTATTGAGACCGGGACAGGGAATAACGCCCAGCATTTT. The rearrangement links TRBV19 to TRBJ1-5; 9 bases agree with TRBD1. The junction had 14 bases not matched to a gene; V was cut back by 3 bases and J by 11 bases. CDR1 is LNHDA, CDR2 SQIVND, per germline (reference sequence). This CDR3 comprises 16 residues.

The V call is TRBV7-8, the J call TRBJ2-5; D possibly corresponds to TRBD2 (6 bases). Germline assignment: CDR1 SGHVS and CDR2 FQNEAQ. V dropped 6 bases and J dropped 1 base, with 15 bases sitting between them. The CDR3 totals 15 residues. The CDR3 DNA reads as TGTGCCAGCAGGTCCGCGGGCGGGGCCCAAGAGACCCAGTACTTC. It codes for CASRSAGGAQETQYF.

The table lists this clonotype with a few counts. The chain combines TRBV29-1 with TRBJ1-2; 7 bases map to TRBD1. The CDR3 runs 11 residues. J gave up 3 bases and V 7 bases, and 2 bases lay outside the gene matches. Germline CDR1 is SQVTM and CDR2 is ANQGSEA. CDR3 sequence: CSGGQDYGYTF. CDR3 nucleotide sequence: TGCAGCGGCGGACAGGACTATGGCTACACCTTC.

A few counts support this clonotype. The V gene is TRBV7-9, the J gene TRBJ2-3, with D tentatively TRBD1 or TRBD2 (5 bases each). V lost 8 bases to trimming and J lost 7 bases, with 16 bases between them. The length of the CDR3 is 13 residues. Germline V gives CDR1 SEHNR, CDR2 FQNEAQ (reference sequence). Here the CDR3 reads CASALVWGNTQYF. CDR3 DNA sequence: TGTGCCAGCGCCCTGGTTTGGGGGAATACGCAGTATTTT.